This note documents a single T cell receptor beta chain sequence. As yet, its antigen is unknown. These data are taken from a study of T cell responses to AZD1222 COVID-19 vaccine. Produced via immunoSEQ multiplex PCR; TCRdb's table is partial and in-frame only. The data contain about 70,000 clones, approximately 90% of them singletons. General study points: The reported proportion of spike-specific TCRs targeting unmutated variant regions was nearly half.

The receptor was isolated from an adult who received the MenACWY meningococcal vaccine as a control. Sequencing used peripheral blood, obtained 28 days after the second dose of the MenACWY control vaccine.

As DNA, the CDR3 is TGTGCCAGCAGTTACTCACCTCCCCCGGGTTCACCCCTCCACTTT. This gives the protein CASSYSPPPGSPLHF. The chain links TRBV6-5 to TRBJ1-6; no clear D. V lost 0 bases to trimming and J lost 9 bases, with 12 bases between them. The CDR3 sequence is 15 residues long. Germline CDR1 and CDR2: MNHEY and SVGAGI.